Presented here are 7 T cell receptor beta chains from one specimen sequenced in a study of T-cell memory formation after mild COVID-19. TCRdb re-analysed the 5' RACE reads in MiXCR, keeping a single row per CDR3 protein. The table has under 250,000 distinct CDR3 sequences, roughly 30% seen once; the top ten hold approximately 10%. Sequences were obtained from PBMCs or a T cell subset sorted from them (not recorded which). The source is an adult woman who had mild COVID-19 (a few samples of this study predate the infection). Cell type and time point are not known.

The DNA for the CDR3 is TGCGCCAGCAGCCATGGGGATTTCTACGAGCAGTACTTC. Translation gives CASSHGDFYEQYF. The chain joins TRBV4-1 to TRBJ2-7; D is unclear. V lost 3 bases, J lost 3 bases, and 9 bases lay in between. Germline CDR1 MGHRA, CDR2 YSYEKL. The CDR3 sequence is 13 residues long.

V usage is TRBV12-3 or TRBV12-4 and J usage is TRBJ2-3; TRBD2 matches 12 bases. Germline trimming cut 5 bases from V and 0 bases from J; bases unmatched to any gene: 6. This CDR3 is 17 amino acids long. As DNA, the CDR3 is TGTGCCAGCAGTCCTGGGACTAGCGGGCCCAGCACAGATACGCAGTATTTT. Its protein is CASSPGTSGPSTDTQYF.

This clonotype was seen a few times. This rearrangement joins TRBV7-3 to TRBJ2-1, with D possibly TRBD2 on 6 matching bases. Germline V gene sequence: CDR1 SGHTA, CDR2 FQGTGA. V was cut by 4 bases and J by 12 bases, with 13 bases left in between. CDR3 length: 12 amino acids. This chain's CDR3 is CASSSLGGSQFF. In DNA, the CDR3 is TGTGCCAGCAGCTCACTTGGGGGGTCGCAGTTCTTC. The entire variable domain, with the rest obtained from reference TRBV7-3 and TRBJ2-1, is as follows: GAGVSQTPSNKVTEKGKYVELRCDPISGHTALYWYRQSLGQGPEFLIYFQGTGAADDSGLPNDRFFAVRPEGSVSTLKIQRTERGDSAVYLCASSSLGGSQFFGPGTRLTVL.

The J gene is TRBJ1-1, the V gene TRBV20-1, with D unresolved. The CDR3 contains 14 residues. CDR1 is DFQATT, CDR2 SNEGSKA, per germline (reference sequence). The V gene lost 0 bases and the J gene lost 4 bases, with 12 bases spanning the gap. CDR3 DNA sequence: TGCAGTGCTAGAGATCGGGTTCGGCTCACTGAAGCTTTCTTT. This codes for CSARDRVRLTEAFF.

The chain recombines TRBV18 with TRBJ2-1, with a weak D call TRBD1 (6 bases). The CDR3 runs to 12 residues. Trimming took off 3 bases at V and 14 bases at J, with 14 bases between the two ends. Per the germline V gene, CDR1 is KGHSH and CDR2 is LQKENI. The CDR3 reads CASSPLQGIEFF. In DNA, the CDR3 is TGTGCCAGCTCACCGCTCCAGGGGATAGAGTTCTTC.

The rearrangement joins TRBV7-6 to TRBJ2-2; 9 bases align to TRBD1. CDR3 size: 16 residues. Germline trimming cut 2 bases from V and 6 bases from J; bases unmatched to any gene: 7. Per the germline V gene, CDR1 is SGHVS and CDR2 is FNYEAQ. In DNA form, the CDR3 reads TGTGCCAGCAGCTTATTCTTGGGACAGGGTCCCGGGGAGCTGTTTTTT. Protein sequence: CASSLFLGQGPGELFF.

This chain connects TRBV7-9 to TRBJ2-5, with 10 bases that match TRBD1. The CDR3 totals 17 residues. From germline, CDR1 is SEHNR and CDR2 FQNEAQ (reference sequence). J was trimmed by 3 bases and V by 5 bases; bases with no gene match: 12. CDR3 protein: CASSTSDRGVRKETQYF. CDR3 coding DNA: TGTGCCAGCAGCACATCGGACAGGGGGGTTCGAAAAGAGACCCAGTACTTC.